These 30 T cell receptor beta chains were sequenced from one sample in a study of blood T cell repertoires in COVID-19. This table comes from immunoSEQ multiplex PCR, and its TCRdb copy is limited to in-frame clones, with some not included. The sample lists around 380,000 clones, about 90% occurring once. Material for sequencing was PBMCs or T cells enriched from blood (not recorded which). The receptor set was obtained from a man aged 25 to 45 who had recovered from COVID-19.

The V gene is TRBV6-5, the J gene TRBJ2-7; perhaps TRBD1 as D (6 bases). Per the germline V gene, CDR1 is MNHEY and CDR2 is SVGAGI. The CDR3 is 11 residues long. The V gene lost 5 bases and the J gene lost 7 bases, with 9 bases spanning the gap. The CDR3 DNA is TGTGCCAGCAGTCCTGGGACAGAGCAGTACTTC. It encodes CASSPGTEQYF.

V usage is TRBV28 and J usage is TRBJ2-6; TRBD1 agrees at 12 bases. V shed 3 bases and J 4 bases; nucleotides not matched to a gene: 4. The CDR3 covers 17 residues. Germline CDR1 is MDHEN and CDR2 is SYDVKM. CDR3 DNA sequence: TGTGCCAGCAGTTTCGGGACAGGGGGCGCCGGGGCCAACGTCCTGACTTTC. Encoded protein: CASSFGTGGAGANVLTF.

This rearrangement joins TRBV27 to TRBJ2-7; 7 bases are shared with TRBD1. V was pared by 7 bases and J by 2 bases, with 11 bases of the junction left unmatched. Germline V gene sequence: CDR1 MNHEY, CDR2 SMNVEV (reference sequence). The CDR3 totals 15 residues. CDR3: CASKTGTARTYEQYF. The CDR3 DNA is TGTGCCAGCAAGACCGGGACAGCCAGGACCTACGAGCAGTACTTC.

This chain links TRBV30 with TRBJ2-1; 8 nucleotides align to TRBD1. V was pared by 6 bases and J by 6 bases, with 10 bases of the junction left unmatched. The germline gives CDR1 GTSNPN, CDR2 SVGIG (reference sequence). The CDR3 is 14 amino acids. In DNA, the CDR3 is TGTGCCTGCTTAGGACAGGGCCGACTCAATGAGCAGTTCTTC. Encoded protein: CACLGQGRLNEQFF.

This clone was seen a handful of times. The chain combines TRBV9 with TRBJ2-7; TRBD1 aligns across 8 bases. Germline V gives CDR1 SGDLS, CDR2 YYNGEE. This CDR3 is built from 14 residues. The junction had 6 bases not matched to a gene; V was cut back by 4 bases and J by 3 bases. The CDR3 is CASSPAGQGYEQYF. Written as DNA, the CDR3 is TGTGCCAGCAGCCCAGCAGGACAGGGCTACGAGCAGTACTTC.

This clone was counted between two and nine times. V is TRBV7-9 and J is TRBJ1-4; 8 bases line up with TRBD1. The CDR3 loop spans 15 amino acids. The ends lost 0 bases at V and 11 bases at J; junction bases unmatched: 8. Germline CDR1 reads SEHNR; CDR2 reads FQNEAQ (reference sequence). CDR3 in amino acids: CASSLAGQGMRKLFF. CDR3 nucleotides: TGTGCCAGCAGCTTAGCCGGACAGGGAATGAGGAAACTGTTTTTT.

The chain links TRBV6-2 or TRBV6-3 to TRBJ1-4; D is uncertain. Trimming pared 0 bases from V and 10 bases from J, leaving 6 bases between. The CDR3 sequence is 12 residues long. In germline, CDR1 is MNHEY, CDR2 SVGEGT. CDR3 region: CASSYSEGKLFF. Written as DNA, the CDR3 is TGTGCCAGCAGTTACTCGGAGGGAAAACTGTTTTTT.

The chain recombines TRBV19 with TRBJ1-6; D is perhaps TRBD1 (6 bases). Germline CDR1 is LNHDA and CDR2 is SQIVND (reference sequence). The CDR3 is 15 amino acids. V lost 5 bases, J lost 1 base, and 9 bases lay in between. In DNA, the CDR3 is TGTGCCAGTAGTGAAGGACAGTCCTATAATTCACCCCTCCACTTT. This codes for CASSEGQSYNSPLHF.

V is TRBV3-1 (or the pseudogene TRBV3-2) and J is TRBJ2-7; 8 bases are a match to TRBD2. Germline CDR1 LGHDT, CDR2 YNNKEL (reference sequence). The CDR3 has 17 amino acids. V shed 0 bases, J shed 6 bases, and the junction held 13 bases outside the gene matches. CDR3 sequence reads: CASSQDWTGTRSVEQYF. CDR3 in DNA: TGTGCCAGCAGCCAAGACTGGACCGGGACTAGGAGCGTCGAGCAGTACTTC.

V gene TRBV6-5 combines with J gene TRBJ1-5; 7 bases line up with TRBD1. Per the germline V gene, CDR1 is MNHEY and CDR2 is SVGAGI. With V trimmed by 7 bases and J by 7 bases, 7 bases remained unmatched. The CDR3 spans 13 residues. CDR3 sequence: CASINEGAQPQHF. The DNA for the CDR3 is TGTGCCAGCATCAATGAGGGGGCGCAGCCCCAGCATTTT.

This chain joins TRBV2 and TRBJ1-5; D possibly corresponds to TRBD1 (6 bases). The ends were cut back, 6 bases at V and 0 bases at J, with 9 bases in the middle. Germline V CDR1 and CDR2: SNHLY, FYNNEI. This CDR3 contains 14 residues. CDR3 nucleotide sequence: TGTGCCAGCAGGGACAGCCATAGCAATCAGCCCCAGCATTTT. It yields the protein CASRDSHSNQPQHF.

The V call is TRBV15, the J call TRBJ2-7; a possible D gene is TRBD2 (6 bases). This CDR3 is 15 amino acids long. The V end lost 3 bases, the J end lost 3 bases, and 15 bases lay between the germline ends. Germline lookup yields CDR1 LNHNV and CDR2 YYDKDF (reference sequence). CDR3 loop: CATSSRGEASYEQYF. CDR3 DNA: TGTGCCACCAGCAGCCGCGGGGAAGCGAGCTACGAGCAGTACTTC. The whole variable domain, filled in from reference TRBV15 and TRBJ2-7, reads DAMVIQNPRYQVTQFGKPVTLSCSQTLNHNVMYWYQQKSSQAPKLLFHYYDKDFNNEADTPDNFQSRRPNTSFCFLDIRSPGLGDTAMYLCATSSRGEASYEQYFGPGTRLTVT.

The chain has TRBV2 and TRBJ2-1; D is unclear. The germline V and J ends were trimmed by 8 bases and 8 bases, with 22 bases remaining between them. CDR1 is SNHLY, CDR2 FYNNEI, per germline. The CDR3 length is 15 residues. The CDR3 here is CASQPPRFMVYEQFF. As DNA, the CDR3 is TGTGCCAGCCAACCCCCGCGTTTCATGGTCTATGAGCAGTTCTTC.

This clone appeared many times. Within the sample, other DNA sequences also encode this same CDR3. This chain uses TRBV4-3 with TRBJ2-7; 8 nucleotides agree with TRBD1. The CDR3 runs 15 residues. Trimming at V came to 3 bases and at J to 4 bases, leaving 8 bases not matched to a gene. Germline CDR1 and CDR2: LGHNA and YSLEER. The CDR3, as DNA: TGCGCCAGCAGCCACTCCGGGACAGGAGAATACGAGCAGTACTTC. It is translated as CASSHSGTGEYEQYF.

The chain has TRBV4-1 and TRBJ1-1; tentative D call: TRBD1 (5 bases). Germline V gene data show CDR1 as MGHRA and CDR2 as YSYEKL. Between the trimmed V and J ends, which lost 4 bases and 6 bases, there was a span of 9 bases. The CDR3 is 12 amino acids. The CDR3 DNA follows: TGCGCCAGCAGCCCCGGGGGTCCTGAAGCTTTCTTT. Protein product: CASSPGGPEAFF.

The chain combines TRBV7-9 with TRBJ2-7; a possible D gene is TRBD1 (6 bases). V lost 8 bases, J lost 3 bases, and 11 bases lay in between. The CDR3 totals 12 residues. In germline, CDR1 is SEHNR, CDR2 FQNEAQ (reference sequence). The CDR3 DNA sequence: TGTGCCAGCCGGGGACAAGACTACGAGCAGTACTTC. Its protein is CASRGQDYEQYF.

The gene calls are TRBV5-1 and TRBJ1-2, with 7 bases that match TRBD1. Germline loops: CDR1 SGHRS, CDR2 YFSETQ. The CDR3 sequence is 14 residues long. V dropped 1 base and J dropped 6; count of bases not matched to a gene: 6. CDR3 region: CASSLRSTGDGYTF. The CDR3 region has the DNA TGCGCCAGCAGCTTGCGCAGCACAGGGGATGGCTACACCTTC.

CDR3 protein: CASCDRGREQYF. In nucleotides, the CDR3 is TGTGCCAGTTGTGACAGGGGTCGCGAGCAGTACTTC. The rearrangement joins TRBV19 to TRBJ2-7, with 8 bases fitting TRBD1. The V and J ends lost 8 bases and 6 bases, in that order; junction bases with no gene match: 6. Germline V gene lookup returns CDR1 LNHDA and CDR2 SQIVND (reference sequence). The CDR3 length is 12 residues. The full variable domain, its missing parts supplied by reference TRBV19 and TRBJ2-7, is DGGITQSPKYLFRKEGQNVTLSCEQNLNHDAMYWYRQDPGQGLRLIYYSQIVNDFQKGDIAEGYSVSREKKESFPLTVTSAQKNPTAFYLCASCDRGREQYFGPGTRLTVT.

This sequence joins TRBV6-1 and TRBJ1-2; the D is unclear. Trimming took off 2 bases at V and 7 bases at J, with 5 bases between the two ends. The CDR3 runs to 11 residues. The V gene's germline CDR1 is MNHNS and CDR2 SASEGT. Written as DNA, the CDR3 is TGTGCCAGCAGTGAATTCTCTGGCTACACCTTC. Protein sequence: CASSEFSGYTF.

This clone has only a few counts. The genes are TRBV11-2 and TRBJ2-7; TRBD1 aligns across 7 bases. The CDR3 covers 16 residues. CDR1 and CDR2 from the germline V gene are SGHAT and FQNNGV. Unmatched junction bases numbered 9, after V lost 2 bases and J lost 2 bases. The DNA of the CDR3 is TGTGCCAGCAGCTTAAGAGCCGGGACAGTTACCTACGAGCAGTACTTC. This codes for CASSLRAGTVTYEQYF.

The chain uses TRBV25-1 and TRBJ1-4, with D tentatively TRBD1 (6 bases). The ends were cut back, 8 bases at V and 5 bases at J, with 12 bases in the middle. Looked up from germline, CDR1 is MGHDK and CDR2 is SYGVNS. CDR3 length: 13 residues. For the CDR3, the DNA is TGTGCCAGCGGAACAGGGTCGAATGAAAAACTGTTTTTT. The encoded protein is CASGTGSNEKLFF.

The chain uses TRBV10-1 and TRBJ2-1, with TRBD2 matching over 11 bases. This CDR3 is built from 16 residues. Trimming cost V 2 bases and J 5 bases; bases outside gene matches: 5. The V gene's germline CDR1 is WNHNN and CDR2 SYGVQD (reference sequence). The CDR3 nucleotides read TGCGCCAGCAGTGAGAGCCTAGCGGGGGGTCACAATGAGCAGTTCTTC. Amino acids: CASSESLAGGHNEQFF.

This chain uses TRBV6-5 with TRBJ1-2; D may be TRBD1 (5 bases). V was shortened by 2 bases and J by 6 bases, with 16 bases between the two germline ends. The CDR3 extends over 15 amino acids. Germline V lookup: CDR1 MNHEY, CDR2 SVGAGI. As DNA, the CDR3 is TGTGCCAGCAGTTACAGACGTCAGGGCGTCGATGGCTACACCTTC. Its protein is CASSYRRQGVDGYTF.

This clone was counted only a few times. The chain has TRBV5-6 and TRBJ1-5; 7 nucleotides agree with TRBD1. CDR3 size: 15 residues. Trimming cost V 3 bases and J 1 base; bases outside gene matches: 4. Germline V gene sequence: CDR1 SGHDT, CDR2 YYEEEE. CDR3 DNA: TGTGCCAGCAGCTGGGGACAGTCGAGCAATCAGCCCCAGCATTTT. Its translation is CASSWGQSSNQPQHF.

About this clone: Different DNA sequences within this sample yield the same CDR3. The V call is TRBV3-1 (or the pseudogene TRBV3-2), the J call TRBJ1-1; D is uncertain. The V end lost 1 base, the J end lost 5 bases, and 5 bases lay between the germline ends. The CDR3 contains 12 residues. Germline V lookup: CDR1 LGHDT, CDR2 YNNKEL (reference sequence). The CDR3 sequence: CASSQAGTEAFF. CDR3 sequence (DNA): TGTGCCAGCAGCCAAGCGGGGACTGAAGCTTTCTTT.

J is TRBJ2-2 and V is TRBV19; 7 bases fit TRBD2. This CDR3 has 17 amino acids. Trimming cost V 4 bases and J 2 bases; bases outside gene matches: 10. Per the germline V gene, CDR1 is LNHDA and CDR2 is SQIVND (reference sequence). CDR3 coding DNA: TGTGCCAGTAGTAACAATCCCAGCGGGGCTAACACCGGGGAGCTGTTTTTT. It is translated as CASSNNPSGANTGELFF.

J is TRBJ1-2 and V is TRBV7-9; TRBD1 matches at 7 bases. This CDR3 comprises 13 residues. CDR1 and CDR2 from the germline V gene are SEHNR and FQNEAQ (reference sequence). The ends lost 2 bases at V and 7 bases at J; junction bases unmatched: 4. In nucleotides, the CDR3 is TGTGCCAGCAGCTTACAGACAGGGACTGGCTACACCTTC. Protein product: CASSLQTGTGYTF.

The V and J genes are TRBV4-2 and TRBJ2-2; D is possibly TRBD1 (5 bases). Germline V gives CDR1 LGHNA, CDR2 YNFKEQ. The V and J ends lost 6 bases and 6 bases respectively, with 17 bases between them. This CDR3 comprises 15 residues. The CDR3 DNA is TGTGCCAGCAGTCGAACTCTCCGACAGCCCGGGGAGCTGTTTTTT. This translates into CASSRTLRQPGELFF.

This chain connects TRBV10-2 to TRBJ1-3, with a tentative D call TRBD1 (6 bases). Germline V gene data show CDR1 as WSHSY and CDR2 as SAAADI. The V end lost 10 bases, the J end lost 0 bases, and 25 bases lay between the germline ends. The CDR3 is made up of 18 amino acids. In nucleotides, the CDR3 is TGCGCCACCTTGGGGCCAAAAGGGGACACCAGCTCTGGAAACACCATATATTTT. It encodes CATLGPKGDTSSGNTIYF.

This CDR3 is CASSLSTEQETQYF. As DNA, the CDR3 is TGTGCCAGCAGCTTGTCGACTGAGCAAGAGACCCAGTACTTC. J is TRBJ2-5 and V is TRBV11-2; unclear D gene. The CDR3 is made up of 14 amino acids. Germline CDR1 SGHAT, CDR2 FQNNGV. The V end was cut by 3 bases, the J end by 2 bases, with 10 bases between.